This T cell receptor (beta chain) emerged from a study of CD8 T cells in Susac syndrome. Unmatched junction bases numbered 4, after V lost 4 bases and J lost 6 bases. The CDR3 totals 15 residues. The V gene's germline CDR1 is SGHRS and CDR2 YFSETQ. The RNA input was 0.5 to 1 ug, and it was reverse transcribed with random hexamers. An immunoSEQ multiplex PCR generated amplified TCR beta CDR3 products spanning 54 Vbeta and 13 Jbeta. From the immunoSEQ multiplex PCR reads, TCRdb called clonotypes with MiXCR, one entry per CDR3 protein. The sample consists of about 150,000 distinct CDR3 sequences, about 90% of them appearing once.

Sample: CD4+ T cells from PBMCs. The receptor comes from a human donor in good health. This chain uses TRBV5-1 with TRBJ2-3; 14 bases are shared with TRBD2. CDR3 loop: CASSQTSGRGDTQYF. CDR3 coding DNA: TGCGCCAGCAGCCAGACTAGCGGGAGGGGGGATACGCAGTATTTT.